The 24 T cell receptor beta chains below were found in one sample sequenced in a study of patients and donors after allogeneic stem cell transplantation (dated by TCRdb to 2019 to 2021). The library relied on RT-PCR. Instrument used: NextSeq 550. TCRdb cleaned the public reads at Q25 with fastp, built clones with MiXCR and kept in-frame beta chains. Every entry covers one CDR3 protein and lists the most common genes and DNA from its rows. Counted in this sample were 920,000 or so distinct CDR3 sequences; approximately 18% of them appeared once. The biggest ten clones account for about 6% of the sample. Material: blood, either unsorted or a sorted T cell fraction (not recorded which). These receptors originate from a human donor who was either an allogeneic HSCT recipient or a stem cell or donor lymphocyte infusion donor (not recorded which). It is not recorded whose cells these are; they may come from a transplant donor.

V is TRBV20-1 and J is TRBJ1-1, with TRBD1 identical over 8 bases. CDR3 size: 15 residues. The germline CDR1 and CDR2 sequences are DFQATT and SNEGSKA (reference sequence). J was trimmed by 4 bases and V by 0 bases; bases with no gene match: 7. CDR3 coding DNA: TGCAGTGCTAGAGAACCAGGGGGCGTCGGCACTGAAGCTTTCTTT. Translation gives CSAREPGGVGTEAFF.

The J gene is TRBJ2-2, the V gene TRBV24-1, with D perhaps TRBD2 (5 bases). V was trimmed by 9 bases and J by 5 bases, leaving 21 bases between them. Looked up from germline, CDR1 is KGHDR and CDR2 is SFDVKD. The CDR3 loop spans 16 amino acids. CDR3 DNA: TGTGCCACCGCTAGCCCAGAGGGTGTGGGAACCGGGGAGCTGTTTTTT. This codes for CATASPEGVGTGELFF.

This clonotype occurred a few times. The chain carries TRBV4-2 and TRBJ2-5; D perhaps matches TRBD2 (6 bases). Germline CDR1 and CDR2: LGHNA and YNFKEQ. The CDR3 has 17 amino acids. The V end was cut by 0 bases, the J end by 1 base, with 15 bases between. This CDR3 reads CASSQDGTPTFQETQYF. The CDR3 nucleotides read TGTGCCAGCAGCCAAGATGGGACTCCCACCTTCCAAGAGACCCAGTACTTC.

This chain links TRBV5-1 with TRBJ1-1, with D possibly matching TRBD1 (6 bases). Per germline, CDR1 SGHRS and CDR2 YFSETQ. V was trimmed by 1 base and J by 0 bases, leaving 16 bases between them. This CDR3 is built from 17 residues. The CDR3 DNA sequence: TGCGCCAGCAGCTTGTTGGGGGCTGGATTTCTGAACACTGAAGCTTTCTTT. Its protein product is CASSLLGAGFLNTEAFF.

The table lists this clonotype with a few counts. The chain links TRBV27 to TRBJ1-2, with D hard to call. This CDR3 spans 16 amino acids. V was clipped by 2 bases and J by 3 bases, with 16 bases between them. Germline loops: CDR1 MNHEY, CDR2 SMNVEV (reference sequence). The CDR3 nucleotides read TGTGCCAGCAGTTTACGGATGTGGGAGAGGGACTATGGCTACACCTTC. Amino acid sequence: CASSLRMWERDYGYTF.

The chain carries TRBV29-1 and TRBJ2-5; D could derive from TRBD1 or TRBD2 (5 bases each). V gave up 5 bases and J gave up 7 bases, with 14 bases separating them. Germline V gene lookup returns CDR1 SQVTM and CDR2 ANQGSEA. CDR3 length: 12 residues. DNA of the CDR3: TGCAGCGTTCGAGGGGCGACATGGACCCAGTACTTC. It specifies CSVRGATWTQYF.

The chain is built from TRBV6-1 and TRBJ2-3; 13 nucleotides align to TRBD2. V lost 3 bases, J lost 2 bases, and 8 bases stayed unmatched. Germline CDR1 reads MNHNS; CDR2 reads SASEGT. CDR3 length: 18 amino acids. The CDR3 spells CASSDPPTSGGFTDTQYF. CDR3 bases: TGTGCCAGCAGTGACCCCCCGACTAGCGGGGGGTTCACAGATACGCAGTATTTT.

This chain joins TRBV5-1 and TRBJ2-7, with TRBD1 matching 9 bases. The CDR3 has 15 amino acids. V lost 4 bases and J lost 6; bases outside the gene matches: 11. The germline V gene encodes CDR1 SGHRS and CDR2 YFSETQ. The CDR3 here is CASSERQGGFGEQYF. The DNA of the CDR3 is TGCGCCAGCAGCGAAAGACAGGGGGGTTTTGGCGAGCAGTACTTC.

In this sample, this clonotype turned up a few times. This chain connects TRBV5-1 to TRBJ2-3; 9 bases align to TRBD2. Trimming took 0 bases from V and 0 from J; bases not matched to a gene: 8. The germline V gene encodes CDR1 SGHRS and CDR2 YFSETQ. The CDR3 contains 18 residues. The CDR3 nucleotides read TGCGCCAGCAGCTTGGGACTAGCGGTTTGGGATAGCACAGATACGCAGTATTTT. This sequence encodes CASSLGLAVWDSTDTQYF. Using reference TRBV5-1 and TRBJ2-3 for the parts outside the CDR3, the full variable domain is KAGVTQTPRYLIKTRGQQVTLSCSPISGHRSVSWYQQTPGQGLQFLFEYFSETQRNKGNFPGRFSGRQFSNSRSEMNVSTLELGDSALYLCASSLGLAVWDSTDTQYFGPGTRLTVL.

This clonotype occurred a few times. This chain joins TRBV5-1 and TRBJ2-5; the D gene could be TRBD1 or TRBD2 (5 bases each). V gave up 0 bases and J gave up 5 bases, with 11 bases separating them. Germline CDR1 SGHRS, CDR2 YFSETQ. This CDR3 contains 14 residues. In DNA form, the CDR3 reads TGCGCCAGCAGCTTGGAGGCCTGGGGGGAGACCCAGTACTTC. Its protein is CASSLEAWGETQYF.

The chain combines TRBV12-3 or TRBV12-4 with TRBJ2-2, with D perhaps TRBD1 (5 bases). This CDR3 has 16 residues. V was cut by 1 base and J by 1 base, with 10 bases left in between. The CDR3 sequence: CASSLGPGWNTGELFF. In DNA form, the CDR3 reads TGTGCCAGCAGTTTAGGCCCAGGGTGGAACACCGGGGAGCTGTTTTTT.

The chain combines TRBV20-1 with TRBJ2-1, with a tentative D call TRBD2 (6 bases). There are 14 residues in the CDR3. Per germline, CDR1 DFQATT and CDR2 SNEGSKA (reference sequence). V lost 3 bases, J lost 7 bases, and 16 bases lay in between. CDR3 residues: CSASGGTGWNEQFF. CDR3 nucleotides: TGCAGTGCTAGTGGGGGGACTGGCTGGAATGAGCAGTTCTTC.

This chain uses TRBV7-8 with TRBJ1-3; possibly TRBD1 for D (5 bases). The CDR3 is 18 amino acids. Germline V gene lookup returns CDR1 SGHVS and CDR2 FQNEAQ. The V end lost 5 bases, the J end lost 1 base, and 21 bases lay between the germline ends. CDR3 region: CASSPRGSPLASGNTIYF. Here the CDR3 DNA reads TGTGCCAGCAGCCCCCGGGGCAGTCCGTTAGCTTCTGGAAACACCATATATTTT.

This clonotype is a singleton in its sample. Likely a read error: the CDR3 ends without its conserved phenylalanine or tryptophan. The chain's CDR3 is CASSYRTTTQETQYL. CDR3 DNA sequence: TGTGCCAGCAGTTACCGGACCACCACCCAAGAGACCCAGTACTTG. The rearrangement links TRBV6-5 to TRBJ2-5; D call uncertain. The CDR3 runs 15 residues. Germline V gene data show CDR1 as MNHEY and CDR2 as SVGAGI. The germline V and J ends were trimmed by 2 bases and 1 base, with 11 bases remaining between them.

This clonotype was counted between two and nine times. J is TRBJ2-5 and V is TRBV4-3, with 7 bases matching TRBD2. The CDR3 loop spans 17 amino acids. CDR1 and CDR2 (germline): LGHNA, YSLEER. The J segment lost 4 bases and the V segment lost 1 base, leaving 12 bases of the junction unmatched. CDR3 coding DNA: TGCGCCAGCAGCCAAGGGGCTCTAGCGGCGGGGCTAGAGACCCAGTACTTC. It is translated as CASSQGALAAGLETQYF.

V and J are TRBV5-1 and TRBJ2-1; 9 nucleotides match TRBD2. Trimming at V came to 3 bases and at J to 7 bases, leaving 8 bases not matched to a gene. Germline values: CDR1 SGHRS, CDR2 YFSETQ. The CDR3 loop spans 15 amino acids. The CDR3 reads CASSSERGARNEQFF. CDR3 bases: TGCGCCAGCAGCTCGGAGCGGGGGGCGAGGAATGAGCAGTTCTTC.

The CDR3 reads CASSLGRAGQPQHF. CDR3 nucleotide sequence: TGTGCCAGCAGTTTAGGCAGGGCCGGGCAGCCCCAGCATTTT. The chain employs TRBV12-3 or TRBV12-4 and TRBJ1-5; possibly TRBD1 for D (5 bases). The ends were cut back, 1 base at V and 7 bases at J, with 11 bases in the middle. There are 14 residues in the CDR3.

The V gene is TRBV5-1, the J gene TRBJ2-1; D remains ambiguous. Germline lookup yields CDR1 SGHRS and CDR2 YFSETQ. The germline V and J ends were trimmed by 0 bases and 5 bases, with 18 bases remaining between them. This CDR3 contains 17 residues. This CDR3 reads CASSLEGGLGGHNEQFF. The CDR3 bases are TGCGCCAGCAGCTTGGAAGGCGGCCTAGGTGGGCACAATGAGCAGTTCTTC.

The table lists this clonotype with a few counts. V usage is TRBV12-3 or TRBV12-4 and J usage is TRBJ1-6; D is unresolved. The V gene lost 1 base and the J gene lost 4 bases, with 8 bases spanning the gap. The CDR3 contains 15 residues. The chain's CDR3 is CASSLGPGYNSPLHF. In DNA form, the CDR3 reads TGTGCCAGCAGTTTAGGGCCGGGGTATAATTCACCCCTCCACTTT.

The V and J genes are TRBV4-1 and TRBJ2-7; possibly TRBD2 for D (5 bases). The CDR3 contains 13 residues. The V gene's germline CDR1 is MGHRA and CDR2 YSYEKL. V was shortened by 5 bases and J by 1 base, with 9 bases between the two germline ends. CDR3 sequence (DNA): TGCGCCAGCAGCAGGACTTGGTCCTACGAGCAGTACTTC. This codes for CASSRTWSYEQYF.

This clonotype was detected a few times. CDR3 region: CASSFGTGGENTEAFF. DNA for the CDR3: TGTGCCAGCAGCTTTGGGACAGGGGGCGAGAACACTGAAGCTTTCTTT. The rearrangement joins TRBV7-3 to TRBJ1-1; TRBD1 matches at 12 bases. The trim removed 3 bases at V and 1 base at J, leaving 3 bases unmatched. CDR1 is SGHTA and CDR2 is FQGTGA in the germline V gene. The CDR3 consists of 16 residues.

This clonotype was counted between two and nine times. V usage is TRBV20-1 and J usage is TRBJ2-7, with TRBD2 identical over 10 bases. CDR3 length equals 13 residues. The V gene's germline CDR1 is DFQATT and CDR2 SNEGSKA (reference sequence). J lost 9 bases, V lost 4 bases, and 9 bases had no gene match. This chain's CDR3 is CSAILAGARGQYF. CDR3 DNA: TGCAGTGCTATCCTAGCGGGAGCCCGGGGGCAGTACTTC.

On this clonotype itself: At one end, the junction sequence differs from germline, possibly due to a read error. V usage is TRBV3-1 and J usage is TRBJ1-1; 8 nucleotides line up with TRBD1. The CDR3 totals 14 residues. Germline assignment: CDR1 LGHDT and CDR2 YNNKEL (reference sequence). CDR3 coding DNA: TGTGCCAGCAGCACTATACTGGACAGGGCTGAGGCTTTCTTT. It is translated as CASSTILDRAEAFF.

The gene calls are TRBV18 and TRBJ1-5, with no clear D. V was clipped by 3 bases and J by 0 bases, with 9 bases between them. Per the germline V gene, CDR1 is KGHSH and CDR2 is LQKENI. The CDR3 runs 15 residues. The CDR3 bases are TGTGCCAGCTCACCCCAAACCGCTAGCAATCAGCCCCAGCATTTT. This encodes CASSPQTASNQPQHF.